These 24 T cell receptor beta chains share one sample of origin, sequenced in a study of T cell changes during pregnancy in multiple sclerosis. TCRdb's table, derived via immunoSEQ multiplex PCR, lists solely in-frame clones and lacks some. This sample has roughly 85,000 clones, with 90% to 95% found just once. The specimen was peripheral blood, collected in the first trimester of pregnancy. The receptors here all came from a female donor with multiple sclerosis, enrolled in a pregnancy study.

V usage is TRBV2 and J usage is TRBJ1-4; D is perhaps TRBD1 (5 bases). CDR3 length equals 13 residues. CDR1 is SNHLY, CDR2 FYNNEI, per germline. Trimming left V 7 bases short and J 7 bases short, with 13 bases between. The CDR3 DNA follows: TGTGCCAGCACATGGGGACTCGGTGAAAAACTGTTTTTT. As protein: CASTWGLGEKLFF.

The chain is built from TRBV27 and TRBJ2-7; 9 nucleotides agree with TRBD1. CDR3 length equals 17 residues. Trimming cost V 2 bases and J 2 bases; bases outside gene matches: 10. Germline CDR1 reads MNHEY; CDR2 reads SMNVEV (reference sequence). The CDR3 bases are TGTGCCAGCAGTTTAGGTATCCGGGACAGGGAACCCTACGAGCAGTACTTC. Its protein product is CASSLGIRDREPYEQYF.

The chain employs TRBV19 and TRBJ1-5; TRBD1 might be the D (6 bases). Looked up from germline, CDR1 is LNHDA and CDR2 is SQIVND (reference sequence). The CDR3 length is 13 residues. V was shortened by 7 bases and J by 7 bases, with 14 bases between the two germline ends. In nucleotides, the CDR3 is TGTGCCAGTACCTCACACAGGGACCAGCCCCAGCATTTT. This encodes CASTSHRDQPQHF.

The chain uses TRBV7-3 and TRBJ1-5; TRBD1 aligns across 7 bases. The ends lost 6 bases at V and 9 bases at J; junction bases unmatched: 14. CDR1 is SGHTA, CDR2 FQGTGA, per germline. This CDR3 is 15 amino acids long. CDR3 sequence: CASRKDRDGGWPQHF. The CDR3 DNA sequence: TGTGCCAGCAGGAAAGACAGGGATGGAGGGTGGCCCCAGCATTTT.

In its sample, this clone was seen once. The chain has TRBV6-1 and TRBJ2-2; maybe TRBD1 (5 bases). The CDR3 extends over 11 amino acids. CDR1 is MNHNS, CDR2 SASEGT, per germline. V lost 4 bases and J lost 11, with 8 bases in between. CDR3 sequence (DNA): TGTGCCAGCAGTGTTCAGGGCGAGCTGTTTTTT. It codes for CASSVQGELFF.

The chain combines TRBV11-1 with TRBJ2-5, with 9 bases lining up with TRBD2. Trimming at V came to 5 bases and at J to 14 bases, leaving 18 bases not matched to a gene. CDR1 SGHAT and CDR2 FQDESV come from the germline V gene (reference sequence). The CDR3 extends over 15 amino acids. In DNA, the CDR3 is TGTGCCAGCAGCCCTGACCAAGCGGGGGGCCTTATCCAATACTTC. Its translation is CASSPDQAGGLIQYF.

The rearrangement links TRBV6-1 to TRBJ1-2, with D hard to call. With 6 bases removed from V and 3 bases from J, the gap between germline ends came to 8 bases. This CDR3 has 12 amino acids. Germline-derived CDR1 and CDR2 are MNHNS and SASEGT. In nucleotides, the CDR3 is TGTGCCAGCAGCATCAGGTACTATGGCTACACCTTC. Protein: CASSIRYYGYTF.

The chain has TRBV4-3 and TRBJ1-1, with 9 nucleotides matching TRBD1. The CDR3 spans 15 residues. With 3 bases clipped from V and 8 bases from J, the junction kept 10 bases outside the gene matches. Germline CDR1 and CDR2: LGHNA and YSLEER. The CDR3 nucleotides are TGCGCCAGCAGCCAGGCCCCGGGACAGGGTCAGGAAGCTTTCTTT. This encodes CASSQAPGQGQEAFF.

The chain has TRBV19 and TRBJ1-2; D gene unclear. The CDR3 has 14 residues. Germline CDR1 LNHDA, CDR2 SQIVND (reference sequence). V lost 0 bases and J 3 bases, leaving 8 bases between the germline ends. CDR3 sequence reads: CASSIDRGYYGYTF. CDR3 coding DNA: TGTGCCAGTAGTATAGATCGGGGATACTATGGCTACACCTTC. Full variable domain (missing parts from reference TRBV19 and TRBJ1-2): DGGITQSPKYLFRKEGQNVTLSCEQNLNHDAMYWYRQDPGQGLRLIYYSQIVNDFQKGDIAEGYSVSREKKESFPLTVTSAQKNPTAFYLCASSIDRGYYGYTFGSGTRLTVV.

This clone was picked up one time. The chain combines TRBV9 with TRBJ2-7, with D possibly being TRBD2 (5 bases). The CDR3 length is 15 residues. CDR1 and CDR2 from the germline V gene are SGDLS and YYNGEE. Trimming removed 0 bases at V and 0 bases at J, with 10 bases between. The CDR3 region has the DNA TGTGCCAGCAGCGTAGTTGGGGAGAGCTCCTACGAGCAGTACTTC. It encodes CASSVVGESSYEQYF.

The chain is built from TRBV7-9 and TRBJ1-4, with a possible D match to TRBD1 (6 bases). CDR1 and CDR2 from the germline V gene are SEHNR and FQNEAQ (reference sequence). The CDR3 is 15 residues long. V lost 7 bases, J lost 5 bases, and 17 bases lay in between. CDR3 in DNA: TGTGCCAGCATACCAACGGACAGAATAAATGAAAAACTGTTTTTT. The encoded protein is CASIPTDRINEKLFF.

V and J are TRBV11-2 and TRBJ1-3, with D unclear. The germline CDR1 and CDR2 sequences are SGHAT and FQNNGV. The CDR3 contains 14 residues. The V gene lost 0 bases and the J gene lost 0 bases, with 3 bases spanning the gap. CDR3 region: CASSLESSGNTIYF. The CDR3, as DNA: TGTGCCAGCAGCTTAGAGAGCTCTGGAAACACCATATATTTT.

The rearrangement uses TRBV11-3 and TRBJ1-1; D may be TRBD1 (5 bases). The CDR3 contains 14 residues. Germline CDR1 reads SGHNT; CDR2 reads YENEEA. The V gene lost 6 bases and the J gene lost 1 base, with 12 bases spanning the gap. CDR3 bases: TGTGCCAGCAGTCGGAGGGGAAGGAACACTGAAGCTTTCTTT. The encoded protein is CASSRRGRNTEAFF. Full variable domain (outside the CDR3, taken from reference TRBV11-3 and TRBJ1-1): EAGVVQSPRYKIIEKKQPVAFWCNPISGHNTLYWYLQNLGQGPELLIRYENEEAVDDSQLPKDRFSAERLKGVDSTLKIQPAELGDSAVYLCASSRRGRNTEAFFGQGTRLTVV.

The rearrangement uses TRBV6-5 and TRBJ2-1; 9 nucleotides line up with TRBD2. Germline V gene sequence: CDR1 MNHEY, CDR2 SVGAGI. The CDR3 loop spans 14 amino acids. V gave up 4 bases and J gave up 5 bases; unmatched junction bases: 3. The CDR3 sequence is CASSSLAGNNEQFF. The DNA of the CDR3 is TGTGCCAGCAGTTCGCTAGCGGGAAACAATGAGCAGTTCTTC.

This chain connects TRBV9 to TRBJ2-3; D possibly corresponds to TRBD2 (6 bases). The V end was cut by 4 bases, the J end by 1 base, with 13 bases between. CDR3 length: 15 residues. The germline CDR1 and CDR2 sequences are SGDLS and YYNGEE. CDR3 DNA sequence: TGTGCCAGCAGCCCTTCAGCGGGCGGCACAGATACGCAGTATTTT. Translating gives CASSPSAGGTDTQYF. Full variable domain (outside the CDR3, taken from reference TRBV9 and TRBJ2-3): DSGVTQTPKHLITATGQRVTLRCSPRSGDLSVYWYQQSLDQGLQFLIQYYNGEERAKGNILERFSAQQFPDLHSELNLSSLELGDSALYFCASSPSAGGTDTQYFGPGTRLTVL.

CDR3 protein: CASTLSAGKSDEQFF. The CDR3 DNA sequence: TGTGCCAGCACCCTCTCAGCGGGAAAATCAGATGAGCAGTTCTTC. The chain joins TRBV9 to TRBJ2-1; 7 nucleotides agree with TRBD2. This CDR3 has 15 residues. Trimming removed 6 bases from V and 8 bases from J; junction bases left unmatched: 14. Looked up from germline, CDR1 is SGDLS and CDR2 is YYNGEE.

CDR3 residues: CASISQSTSYEQYF. CDR3 in DNA: TGCGCCAGCATATCACAGTCTACCTCCTACGAGCAGTACTTC. The V call is TRBV10-1, the J call TRBJ2-7, with D unclear. CDR1 is WNHNN, CDR2 SYGVQD, per germline (reference sequence). This CDR3 spans 14 amino acids. Between the trimmed V and J ends, which lost 7 bases and 0 bases, there was a span of 13 bases.

The V call is TRBV28, the J call TRBJ1-6, with 7 bases identical to TRBD1. The CDR3 is made up of 13 amino acids. V dropped 11 bases and J dropped 7; count of bases not matched to a gene: 8. Looked up from germline, CDR1 is MDHEN and CDR2 is SYDVKM. The CDR3 DNA sequence: TGTGCCGCCACCTGGGACAGAAATTCACCCCTCCACTTT. Encoded protein: CAATWDRNSPLHF.

The CDR3 sequence: CASSDSKDRVNEQFF. The CDR3 bases are TGTGCCAGCAGTGACTCGAAGGACAGGGTCAATGAGCAGTTCTTC. V usage is TRBV6-4 and J usage is TRBJ2-1; 8 nucleotides match TRBD1. This CDR3 region has 15 residues. Trimming cost V 0 bases and J 6 bases; bases outside gene matches: 4. Germline CDR1 MRHNA, CDR2 SNTAGT.

This chain links TRBV9 with TRBJ2-1; D is possibly TRBD2 (5 bases). The germline gives CDR1 SGDLS, CDR2 YYNGEE. The CDR3 contains 13 residues. V gave up 4 bases and J gave up 4 bases, with 9 bases separating them. The CDR3 sequence: CASSPRGYNEQFF. The CDR3, as DNA: TGTGCCAGCAGCCCCCGGGGATACAATGAGCAGTTCTTC.

The rearrangement joins TRBV27 to TRBJ1-2; 7 bases map to TRBD1. The CDR3 covers 13 residues. Losses at the gene ends were 6 bases for V and 5 bases for J; bases not matched to a gene: 6. Germline-derived CDR1 and CDR2 are MNHEY and SMNVEV (reference sequence). In DNA form, the CDR3 reads TGTGCCAGCAGGGAGACAGGGAGATATGGCTACACCTTC. Translation gives CASRETGRYGYTF.

Here the CDR3 DNA reads TGTGCCAGCAGCCGGAATCTAGCGGGTTCCTACGAGCAGTACTTC. Its translation: CASSRNLAGSYEQYF. The chain uses TRBV28 and TRBJ2-7; 8 positions agree with TRBD2. This CDR3 spans 15 amino acids. Germline values: CDR1 MDHEN, CDR2 SYDVKM. The V and J ends lost 6 bases and 1 base, in that order; junction bases with no gene match: 8.

The chain carries TRBV4-3 and TRBJ1-1, with D perhaps matching TRBD1 (5 bases). CDR1 is LGHNA, CDR2 YSLEER, per germline. V shed 1 base and J shed 1 base, with 7 bases lying between them. CDR3 length: 14 amino acids. CDR3 DNA sequence: TGCGCCAGCAGCCAAGGACAGTGGAACACTGAAGCTTTCTTT. It specifies CASSQGQWNTEAFF.

This chain links TRBV4-1 with TRBJ2-2, with 8 bases identical to TRBD1. Trimming cost V 5 bases and J 5 bases; bases outside gene matches: 7. CDR1 and CDR2 from the germline V gene are MGHRA and YSYEKL. There are 15 residues in the CDR3. CDR3 nucleotide sequence: TGCGCCAGCAGCTTACGACAGGGGTTAACCGGGGAGCTGTTTTTT. As protein: CASSLRQGLTGELFF.